This entry describes one T cell receptor beta chain. Its matching antigen is unknown. The sample originates from a study of radiotherapy plus CTLA-4 blockade in lung cancer. The table came from immunoSEQ multiplex PCR; TCRdb's copy has only in-frame clones and leaves some out. The sample comprises approximately 34,000 clones, approximately 66% of which are singletons, and 3% to 5% rests with the top ten. Regarding the study as a whole: TCR clones from tumors expanded in blood after radiotherapy plus ipilimumab. Early blood T cell clone changes and increased post-radiation serum interferon-beta were reportedly the strongest response predictors.

This receptor was taken from a human donor with non-small cell lung cancer who had stable disease on radiotherapy plus ipilimumab. Sequencing used peripheral blood, obtained from a patient treated with radiotherapy plus ipilimumab.

The CDR3 DNA sequence: TGTGCCAGCAGTTTAGGGGCTAGCCTTGCCGATGAGCAGTTCTTC. Protein sequence: CASSLGASLADEQFF. The V and J genes are TRBV28 and TRBJ2-1; D may match TRBD1 or TRBD2 (5 bases each). V was shortened by 2 bases and J by 8 bases, with 16 bases between the two germline ends. The CDR3 is 15 amino acids. Germline V gives CDR1 MDHEN, CDR2 SYDVKM.